The subject of this entry is one T cell receptor beta chain. This sample was taken from a study of blood T cell repertoires in COVID-19. Overall study context: The study drew acute and convalescent COVID-19 samples from the United States, Italy and Spain. In each case, the material was cDNA or gDNA derived from T cells, B-cell-depleted T cells, or PBMCs.

Libraries were prepared by immunoSEQ multiplex PCR; TCRdb keeps only in-frame clonotypes and omits some of them. The table shows under 130,000 clones, with around four fifths occurring only once. Trimming at V came to 5 bases and at J to 5 bases, leaving 13 bases not matched to a gene. This CDR3 is 18 amino acids long. The germline V gene has CDR1 SGHAT and CDR2 FQNNGV. The sequenced sample consisted of peripheral blood. The rearrangement joins TRBV11-2 to TRBJ2-5; 14 bases match TRBD2. The source of this sequence is a human donor in a cohort sampled during active COVID-19. This CDR3 reads CASSLGRLAGGLVETQYF. CDR3 coding DNA: TGTGCCAGCAGCCTGGGGCGACTAGCGGGGGGGCTTGTCGAGACCCAGTACTTC.